Described below is a single TCR beta chain sequence and its context. CDR1 and CDR2 (germline): MNHEY, SVGAGI. This CDR3 is 15 amino acids long. This sample's RNA came from whole unsorted tissue. This non-tumor lung sample came from over 3 cm beyond the tumor edge. A modified ARM-PCR protocol with three rounds of nested PCR amplified TCRbeta. TCRdb redid the calling of the multiplex PCR reads with MiXCR, one entry per CDR3 protein. The data hold around 76,000 distinct CDR3 sequences, with 76% observed a single time. The entry originates in a study of tumor and adjacent non-tumor tissue in lung cancer. The sequence derives from a man aged 65 to 85 with non-small cell lung cancer. Sequencing input: distant non-tumor lung tissue. The chain links TRBV6-5 to TRBJ2-5; TRBD1 is a possible D gene (6 bases). The DNA end lines up better with TRBJ2-1; the J call may be wrong. In DNA, the CDR3 is TGTGCCAGCAGTCACAGGGTTGGGGTCCAAGAGGCCCAGTTCTTC. Encoded protein: CASSHRVGVQEAQFF.